This is a list of T cell receptor beta chains from one sample in a study of T-cell memory formation after mild COVID-19. TCRdb independently ran MiXCR on the 5' RACE reads; one entry per CDR3 protein. Of a few hundred thousand distinct CDR3 sequences in the sample, approximately 21% were seen once. Sample: PBMCs or a T cell subset sorted from them (not recorded which). Every receptor here comes from an adult woman who had mild COVID-19 (a few samples of this study predate the infection). Cell type and time point are not known. The CDR3 runs from the conserved cysteine through the conserved F or W. The D gene is left open where the match is weak. The listing skips clone size in some rows; elsewhere it reads once, few, many or a size class.

cdr3_aa: CSVQAGGGSYNEQFF
cdr3_nt: TGCAGCGTGCAAGCGGGAGGGGGGTCCTACAATGAGCAGTTCTTC
v_call: TRBV29-1
clone_size: few
j_call: TRBJ2-1
d_call: TRBD2

cdr3_aa: CATGEAGGDPDTQYF
cdr3_nt: TGTGCCACCGGGGAAGCGGGAGGGGATCCAGATACGCAGTATTTT
v_call: TRBV24-1
clone_size: -
j_call: TRBJ2-3
d_call: TRBD2

cdr3_aa: CASSPRTGSQPQHF
cdr3_nt: TGTGCCAGCAGTCCACGGACAGGGTCTCAGCCCCAGCATTTT
v_call: TRBV27
clone_size: few
j_call: TRBJ1-5
d_call: TRBD1

cdr3_aa: CASSQVPGRGQPQHF
cdr3_nt: TGTGCCAGCAGCCAAGTTCCGGGCAGGGGTCAGCCCCAGCATTTT
v_call: TRBV3-1
clone_size: many
j_call: TRBJ1-5
d_call: -

cdr3_aa: CAISDGGRASPHTQYF
cdr3_nt: TGTGCCATCAGTGATGGGGGGAGGGCCTCTCCGCATACGCAGTATTTT
v_call: TRBV10-3
clone_size: few
j_call: TRBJ2-3
d_call: TRBD2

cdr3_aa: CAISESRGDTVDTQYF
cdr3_nt: TGTGCCATCAGTGAGTCGAGAGGGGACACTGTCGATACGCAGTATTTT
v_call: TRBV10-3
clone_size: -
j_call: TRBJ2-3
d_call: -

cdr3_aa: CASSAHGNTIYF
cdr3_nt: TGTGCCAGCAGTGCACACGGAAACACCATATATTTT
v_call: TRBV12-3/TRBV12-4
clone_size: few
j_call: TRBJ1-3
d_call: -

cdr3_aa: CASSFHSGGRNEQFF
cdr3_nt: TGTGCCAGCAGTTTTCACTCCGGCGGACGCAATGAGCAGTTCTTC
v_call: TRBV12-3/TRBV12-4
clone_size: few
j_call: TRBJ2-1
d_call: -

cdr3_aa: CASSLPWQGAALSYNEQFF
cdr3_nt: TGTGCCAGCAGTTTACCGTGGCAGGGGGCGGCCCTCTCCTACAATGAGCAGTTCTTC
v_call: TRBV28
clone_size: many
j_call: TRBJ2-1
d_call: TRBD1

cdr3_aa: CAISDPGTTRPGELFF
cdr3_nt: TGTGCCATCAGTGATCCCGGGACGACCCGGCCCGGGGAGCTGTTTTTT
v_call: TRBV10-3
clone_size: -
j_call: TRBJ2-2
d_call: -

cdr3_aa: CASSLPTGFDAGELFF
cdr3_nt: TGTGCCAGTAGTCTACCGACAGGATTTGACGCCGGGGAGCTGTTTTTT
v_call: TRBV19
clone_size: -
j_call: TRBJ2-2
d_call: -

cdr3_aa: CATSRERGFEQFF
cdr3_nt: TGTGCCACCAGCAGAGAGAGGGGGTTTGAGCAGTTCTTC
v_call: TRBV15
clone_size: -
j_call: TRBJ2-1
d_call: -

cdr3_aa: CASSRTVNTEAFF
cdr3_nt: TGTGCCAGCAGCAGAACAGTGAACACTGAAGCTTTCTTT
v_call: TRBV14
clone_size: few
j_call: TRBJ1-1
d_call: -

cdr3_aa: CASSLFARSYEQYF
cdr3_nt: TGTGCCAGCAGCTTGTTCGCCAGATCCTACGAGCAGTACTTC
v_call: TRBV5-6
clone_size: -
j_call: TRBJ2-7
d_call: -

cdr3_aa: CASGLVPALDEQFF
cdr3_nt: TGTGCTAGTGGTTTGGTACCAGCGCTCGATGAGCAGTTCTTC
v_call: TRBV12-5
clone_size: few
j_call: TRBJ2-1
d_call: -

cdr3_aa: CATSDRLAGGNTDTQYF
cdr3_nt: TGTGCCACCAGTGACCGACTAGCGGGAGGAAACACAGATACGCAGTATTTT
v_call: TRBV24-1
clone_size: -
j_call: TRBJ2-3
d_call: TRBD2

cdr3_aa: CASSSLPGGAPDTQYF
cdr3_nt: TGTGCCAGCAGCTCCCTTCCCGGCGGGGCCCCAGATACGCAGTATTTT
v_call: TRBV5-6
clone_size: few
j_call: TRBJ2-3
d_call: -

cdr3_aa: CATPPGDLPTDTQYF
cdr3_nt: TGCGCCACCCCACCGGGGGATCTACCCACAGATACGCAGTATTTT
v_call: TRBV23-1
clone_size: -
j_call: TRBJ2-3
d_call: -

cdr3_aa: CASSTARGAQYNEQFF
cdr3_nt: TGTGCCAGTAGTACCGCCCGCGGGGCTCAATACAATGAGCAGTTCTTC
v_call: TRBV19
clone_size: -
j_call: TRBJ2-1
d_call: -

cdr3_aa: CASSFPGGITDTQYF
cdr3_nt: TGTGCCAGCAGCTTCCCGGGAGGGATCACAGATACGCAGTATTTT
v_call: TRBV11-2
clone_size: -
j_call: TRBJ2-3
d_call: TRBD2

cdr3_aa: CATSWPLTEAFF
cdr3_nt: TGTGCCACCAGTTGGCCCTTAACTGAAGCTTTCTTT
v_call: TRBV15
clone_size: -
j_call: TRBJ1-1
d_call: -

cdr3_aa: CSVEGGLNTEAFF
cdr3_nt: TGCAGCGTTGAAGGGGGACTGAACACTGAAGCTTTCTTT
v_call: TRBV29-1
clone_size: few
j_call: TRBJ1-1
d_call: -

cdr3_aa: CASSLSGTSSFF
cdr3_nt: TGTGCCAGCAGCCTATCCGGGACATCTTCTTTCTTT
v_call: TRBV7-9
clone_size: -
j_call: TRBJ1-1
d_call: -

cdr3_aa: CASSDQPGRGYEQYF
cdr3_nt: TGTGCCAGCAGTGACCAGCCCGGGCGCGGGTACGAGCAGTACTTC
v_call: TRBV9
clone_size: few
j_call: TRBJ2-7
d_call: -

cdr3_aa: CASSPDYPNEQFF
cdr3_nt: TGTGCCAGCAGCCCAGACTATCCCAATGAGCAGTTCTTC
v_call: TRBV7-3
clone_size: few
j_call: TRBJ2-1
d_call: -

cdr3_aa: CASSLDIASYEQYF
cdr3_nt: TGTGCCAGCAGCCTGGACATTGCCTCCTACGAGCAGTACTTC
v_call: TRBV9
clone_size: few
j_call: TRBJ2-7
d_call: -

cdr3_aa: CSAGSPGQTMNTEAFF
cdr3_nt: TGCAGTGCTGGCTCACCGGGACAGACCATGAACACTGAAGCTTTCTTT
v_call: TRBV20-1
clone_size: -
j_call: TRBJ1-1
d_call: TRBD1

cdr3_aa: CASSLTWLNTEAFF
cdr3_nt: TGCGCCAGCAGCTTGACCTGGCTAAACACTGAAGCTTTCTTT
v_call: TRBV5-1
clone_size: -
j_call: TRBJ1-1
d_call: -

cdr3_aa: CASSHHRGRHNEQFF
cdr3_nt: TGTGCCAGCAGTCATCACAGGGGGCGTCACAATGAGCAGTTCTTC
v_call: TRBV6-2/TRBV6-3
clone_size: -
j_call: TRBJ2-1
d_call: TRBD1

cdr3_aa: CASSMTSRYLYEQFF
cdr3_nt: TGTGCCAGCTCCATGACTAGCCGGTATCTGTATGAGCAGTTCTTC
v_call: TRBV18
clone_size: few
j_call: TRBJ2-1
d_call: TRBD2

cdr3_aa: CASSSRDWAGASGNTIYF
cdr3_nt: TGTGCCAGCAGCTCTAGGGACTGGGCCGGGGCATCTGGAAACACCATATATTTT
v_call: TRBV11-2
clone_size: few
j_call: TRBJ1-3
d_call: -

cdr3_aa: CATSPTSGSITGELFF
cdr3_nt: TGTGCCACCAGCCCGACTAGCGGGAGTATCACCGGGGAGCTGTTTTTT
v_call: TRBV15
clone_size: few
j_call: TRBJ2-2
d_call: TRBD2

cdr3_aa: CASSQVYSSGTDTQYF
cdr3_nt: TGTGCCAGCAGCCAAGTTTATTCAAGCGGGACAGATACGCAGTATTTT
v_call: TRBV3-1
clone_size: -
j_call: TRBJ2-3
d_call: -

cdr3_aa: CASSLGSSGKYGEAFF
cdr3_nt: TGTGCCAGCAGCTTAGGTTCGTCAGGGAAATATGGTGAAGCTTTCTTT
v_call: TRBV7-2
clone_size: few
j_call: TRBJ1-1
d_call: -

cdr3_aa: CASSPIGLAASRTDTQYF
cdr3_nt: TGTGCCAGCTCACCGATCGGACTAGCGGCCTCACGCACAGATACGCAGTATTTT
v_call: TRBV18
clone_size: -
j_call: TRBJ2-3
d_call: TRBD2

cdr3_aa: CSARHTENTGELFF
cdr3_nt: TGCAGTGCTAGACACACAGAGAACACCGGGGAGCTGTTTTTT
v_call: TRBV20-1
clone_size: -
j_call: TRBJ2-2
d_call: -

cdr3_aa: CASRPGTPSSWVF
cdr3_nt: TGCGCCAGCAGACCCGGGACCCCCTCTAGCTGGGTCTTC
v_call: TRBV5-1
clone_size: few
j_call: TRBJ2-1
d_call: -

cdr3_aa: CASSLTGEVGYTF
cdr3_nt: TGTGCCAGCAGCCTGACAGGGGAAGTCGGCTACACCTTC
v_call: TRBV3-1
clone_size: -
j_call: TRBJ1-2
d_call: TRBD1

cdr3_aa: CASSPNTNTGELFF
cdr3_nt: TGTGCCAGCAGCCCTAATACGAACACCGGGGAGCTGTTTTTT
v_call: TRBV12-3/TRBV12-4
clone_size: few
j_call: TRBJ2-2
d_call: -

cdr3_aa: CASSVAGRDGGSSYNEQFF
cdr3_nt: TGTGCCAGCAGCGTAGCGGGGCGTGACGGGGGCTCATCCTACAATGAGCAGTTCTTC
v_call: TRBV9
clone_size: few
j_call: TRBJ2-1
d_call: -

cdr3_aa: CASSPETGVDEQFF
cdr3_nt: TGTGCCAGCAGTCCCGAAACAGGGGTGGATGAGCAGTTCTTC
v_call: TRBV6-6
clone_size: -
j_call: TRBJ2-1
d_call: TRBD1

cdr3_aa: CASSKAGGRSEQFF
cdr3_nt: TGTGCCAGCAGCAAAGCGGGAGGAAGGAGTGAGCAGTTCTTC
v_call: TRBV11-2
clone_size: few
j_call: TRBJ2-1
d_call: TRBD2

cdr3_aa: CATSGGPSDNEQFF
cdr3_nt: TGTGCCACCAGTGGGGGGCCTAGCGACAATGAGCAGTTCTTC
v_call: TRBV24-1
clone_size: -
j_call: TRBJ2-1
d_call: -

cdr3_aa: CASIDPQGLAEAFF
cdr3_nt: TGTGCCAGCATCGACCCACAGGGGTTAGCGGAAGCTTTCTTT
v_call: TRBV6-1
clone_size: many
j_call: TRBJ1-1
d_call: TRBD1

cdr3_aa: CASSVEPGPSYGYTF
cdr3_nt: TGTGCCAGCAGCGTAGAACCGGGACCGAGTTATGGCTACACCTTC
v_call: TRBV11-1
clone_size: once
j_call: TRBJ1-2
d_call: -

cdr3_aa: CSARPSRLNTGELFF
cdr3_nt: TGCAGTGCTAGACCAAGCAGGTTAAACACCGGGGAGCTGTTTTTT
v_call: TRBV20-1
clone_size: few
j_call: TRBJ2-2
d_call: -

cdr3_aa: CASSSPTSGGRSYNEQFF
cdr3_nt: TGTGCCAGCAGCTCACCGACTAGCGGGGGCCGCTCCTACAATGAGCAGTTCTTC
v_call: TRBV13
clone_size: -
j_call: TRBJ2-1
d_call: TRBD2

cdr3_aa: CASSPGTSIDTGELFF
cdr3_nt: TGTGCCAGCAGCCCAGGGACTAGCATAGACACCGGGGAGCTGTTTTTT
v_call: TRBV11-3
clone_size: many
j_call: TRBJ2-2
d_call: TRBD2

cdr3_aa: CASSSTSFGTDTQYF
cdr3_nt: TGTGCCAGCAGCTCGACATCCTTTGGGACAGATACGCAGTATTTT
v_call: TRBV7-9
clone_size: few
j_call: TRBJ2-3
d_call: -

cdr3_aa: CASSTHTGTDSNQPQHF
cdr3_nt: TGTGCCAGTAGTACCCATACCGGGACCGATAGCAATCAGCCCCAGCATTTT
v_call: TRBV19
clone_size: -
j_call: TRBJ1-5
d_call: -

cdr3_aa: CASSFPSGRQDTDTQYF
cdr3_nt: TGTGCCAGCAGCTTCCCTAGCGGGAGGCAGGATACAGATACGCAGTATTTT
v_call: TRBV7-9
clone_size: -
j_call: TRBJ2-3
d_call: TRBD2

cdr3_aa: CASSQGTGQADTQYF
cdr3_nt: TGCGCCAGCAGCCAAGGGACAGGGCAGGCAGATACGCAGTATTTT
v_call: TRBV4-1
clone_size: -
j_call: TRBJ2-3
d_call: TRBD1

cdr3_aa: CASATKGGSSYEQYF
cdr3_nt: TGTGCCAGCGCCACAAAGGGAGGGTCATCCTACGAGCAGTACTTC
v_call: TRBV6-5
clone_size: few
j_call: TRBJ2-7
d_call: TRBD2

cdr3_aa: CAISESLSYEQYF
cdr3_nt: TGTGCCATCAGTGAGTCTTTATCCTACGAGCAGTACTTC
v_call: TRBV10-3
clone_size: -
j_call: TRBJ2-7
d_call: -

cdr3_aa: CASSFGTGNGYTF
cdr3_nt: TGCGCCAGCAGCTTTGGGACAGGGAATGGCTACACCTTC
v_call: TRBV5-1
clone_size: few
j_call: TRBJ1-2
d_call: TRBD1

cdr3_aa: CASGYGGLSTDTQYF
cdr3_nt: TGTGCTAGTGGTTATGGTGGCCTAAGCACAGATACGCAGTATTTT
v_call: TRBV12-5
clone_size: -
j_call: TRBJ2-3
d_call: -

cdr3_aa: CASSLGRGDRTSGELFF
cdr3_nt: TGTGCCAGCAGCTTAGGTCGAGGGGACAGGACGTCCGGGGAGCTGTTTTTT
v_call: TRBV7-9
clone_size: -
j_call: TRBJ2-2
d_call: TRBD1

cdr3_aa: CASSFGDSYGNEQFF
cdr3_nt: TGTGCCAGCAGTTTTGGGGACTCTTACGGCAATGAGCAGTTCTTC
v_call: TRBV28
clone_size: few
j_call: TRBJ2-1
d_call: -

cdr3_aa: CASGMRLAGVYEQYF
cdr3_nt: TGTGCCAGCGGAATGCGACTAGCGGGGGTATACGAGCAGTACTTC
v_call: TRBV13
clone_size: -
j_call: TRBJ2-7
d_call: TRBD2

cdr3_aa: CASSSRAGGPLNEQFF
cdr3_nt: TGTGCCAGCAGTTCCCGAGCGGGAGGGCCTTTGAATGAGCAGTTCTTC
v_call: TRBV12-3/TRBV12-4
clone_size: -
j_call: TRBJ2-1
d_call: TRBD2